This T cell receptor beta chain was captured in a study of response to subunit inactivated influenza vaccine (dated by TCRdb to the late 2010s). In the study overall: Deep quantitative profiling of the T cell receptor repertoire was used in the study to follow responses to a trivalent subunit inactivated influenza vaccine. The full study reports these points: The authors suggested that each seasonal influenza vaccination may recruit only a limited number of new T cells.

Library method: RT-PCR. Sequencing was carried out with an Illumina HiSeq 2500. Through fastp at Q25 and MiXCR, TCRdb rebuilt clones from the public reads, retaining in-frame beta chains. Merged by CDR3 protein, the rows form single entries marked with the most common genes and DNA. The sample table holds hundreds of thousands of distinct CDR3 sequences, of which around 8% were seen once. The ten most abundant clones make up roughly 13% of the sample. CDR1 and CDR2 are drawn from the germline V gene: SGHRS, YFSETQ. There are 19 amino acids in the CDR3, from cysteine to phenylalanine inclusive. Solely the CDR3 DNA is kept, with 57 bases framed from the first base. Between the V and J ends, shortened by 4 bases and 0 bases respectively, the junction contains 26 bases. Comments on this clonotype: Its recognized antigen is unknown. The input lacks base qualities; no much larger clone sits a single base away.

The specimen comprised PBMCs from blood, sampled 23 to 25 months after vaccination. Recombination joined TRBV5-1 with TRBJ2-7, with TRBD2 tentatively as D gene (10 bases match). The TCR originated in a man in his fifties or sixties who received an inactivated influenza vaccine. Donor details come from another sample of the same person, matched by shared clones. The CDR3 region: CASSIRDRELAGPSYEQYF. The bases read TGCGCCAGCAGCATTCGGGACAGGGAACTAGCGGGGCCCTCCTACGAGCAGTACTTC. The reference TRBV5-1 and TRBJ2-7 proteins fill in what lies around the CDR3, so the full variable domain reads KAGVTQTPRYLIKTRGQQVTLSCSPISGHRSVSWYQQTPGQGLQFLFEYFSETQRNKGNFPGRFSGRQFSNSRSEMNVSTLELGDSALYLCASSIRDRELAGPSYEQYFGPGTRLTVT.